The sequence of this T cell receptor (beta chain) was determined in a study of cytomegalovirus exposure and HLA in healthy donors (dated by TCRdb to 2016 to 2017). Notes on the research overall: An earlier analysis of 587 of the donors reported about 260 Gb of sequence data and around 120 million unique TCR beta sequences obtained from approximately 180 million T cells. The T cell repertoires of some 670 subjects were profiled by immunosequencing and related to cytomegalovirus serostatus. In a later analysis, previously published TCR beta repertoires from several hundred donors were re-analyzed and high-resolution HLA genotyping was added so that TCR occurrence patterns could be studied. Along with the roughly 700-subject first cohort, a separate validation cohort of about 110 different subjects was used. An early release covering roughly 600 HLA-typed donors comprised approximately 300 gigabases of sequencing data and roughly 86 million unique TCR sequences. HLA typing covered class I and class II loci at four-digit resolution. The later analysis used no new phenotypic data to find candidate immune exposures, relying instead on TCR beta sequences and their occurrence across donors. Typing coverage differed by locus: A, B, C, DRB1 and DQB1 were typed in roughly 620-630 donors, DQA1 in around 500, DPA1 in around 600, and DPB1 in roughly 470. Across around 400 genotyped donors of the cohort, an average of about 220,000 unique TCR beta nucleotide sequences per donor were sequenced, and roughly a sixth of those sequences were non-productive. Because of strong linkage in the cohort, roughly five DR-DQ haplotypes were treated as single units for association and clustering. Donor age, sex, ethnicity and CMV serostatus were collected together with the repertoire data. All discovery cohort repertoires had been generated using a single sequencing platform. To predict cytomegalovirus infection status, the study brought together high-throughput TCR immunosequencing, statistical association of individual TCRs with disease status, and machine learning. In a later genetic analysis, genome-wide SNP genotypes for about 55% of the roughly 670 donors were used, and that subset was treated as a discovery cohort. Of the roughly 410 genotyped donors, roughly 80% were placed in the genetic ancestry cluster associated with self-reported Caucasian donors. The study aimed to test whether cataloging public T cell receptors could reveal signatures of past pathogen exposure. To decide whether each TCR beta V gene segment behaved as functional or pseudogenic, an earlier analysis of fewer than 750 of the donors relied on high-throughput TCR beta sequencing. Overall results and qualifications from the work: In vitro tests confirmed that three of the cytomegalovirus-associated TCR beta chains recognize cytomegalovirus antigens. In a later analysis, the rate of TCR association differed among HLA loci, with DRB1 alleles having the most associated TCRs and HLA-C alleles having the fewest. A further reported finding was that TCR beta sequences accurately predicted the HLA-A and HLA-B alleles for most subjects in the first cohort. Compared with the roughly 600-donor mean, donors in an Asian-associated ancestry cluster had fewer N-insertions in productive TCRs, according to a later genetic analysis. Linkage disequilibrium might explain the correlated functional status among segregating V segments, but an unknown experimental factor could not be excluded. In a later analysis, HLA-associated TCR beta chains showed more clonal expansion and lower generation probabilities than non-associated chains that were equally common. In both the original and validation cohorts, the classifier was reported to diagnose cytomegalovirus status with high specificity and sensitivity. The authors suggested that the approach could potentially be generalized to other disease states and immunological phenotypes. The earlier analysis of 587 of the donors excluded 15 to 20 rarely observed V segments, including chromosome 9 orphons, because counts were too low. Because HLA typing was unavailable for some donors at each locus, only the typed subset was used in association tests. The only immune exposure information available for the cohort was CMV serostatus. In the study, 164 TCR beta chains were listed as associated with cytomegalovirus. Roughly uniform sequencing depth across donors was assumed in presence/absence analyses, although this assumption may not hold. The 87-base-pair reads could not distinguish some IMGT-functional V segments, including TRBV6-2 and TRBV6-3, so those segments were excluded. The sequencing pipeline was judged likely to have produced a cluster of highly shared sequence variants as a technical artifact. Broadly in line with IMGT annotations, most TCR beta V segments showed up in productive rearrangements about 87% or about 30% of the time in an earlier analysis of around 550 of the donors. A later genetic analysis associated a missense DCLRE1C variant with V-gene and J-gene trimming of TCR beta chains, and an independent cohort replicated the association. In a later analysis, 16,951 TCR beta sequences were associated with specific HLA alleles at a false discovery rate of 0.05. Only TCR beta chains were sequenced in this cohort, and the absence of alpha or paired-chain data limited detectable features. While some public TCRs were present in many individuals, most TCR sequences turned up only very rarely across donors. Assigning TCR associations to individual alleles was difficult when HLA alleles, especially DR and DQ, strongly co-occurred. According to a later analysis, parvovirus B19, influenza, CMV and Epstein-Barr virus appeared linked to several top co-occurrence clusters. According to a later analysis, most CMV-associated TCR beta chains appeared to be HLA-restricted, and the HLA associations seemed to be driven largely by CMV exposure.

Comment on this clone: The clone's antigen remains unknown. There are no base qualities to consult, and no much larger clone falls within one base.

The CDR3 runs 14 residues from the cysteine to the phenylalanine. CDR3 DNA is the only sequence kept; it has 42 bases, read in frame from the first base. Deletion took 4 bases off V and 7 bases off J, with a span of 16 bases between the germline ends. CDR1 SGHTA and CDR2 FQGTGA were looked up in the germline V gene. The library was prepared using the immunoSEQ multiplex PCR assay. For the multiplex PCR, a mixture combining 60 forward primers for TCR Vbeta segments and 13 reverse primers for TCR Jbeta segments was used. Amplification of the CDR3 region of rearranged TCR beta genes was performed with a multiplex PCR assay on genomic DNA. On the Illumina HiSeq System, the amplified TCR beta libraries were sequenced as 87-base-pair reads. In the authors' own workflow: A later analysis counted approximately 76 million unique TCR beta chains across the 550 to 750 repertoires, and 10 million to 12 million of these chains were shared by at least two donors. Raw reads were error-corrected and collapsed into unique sequences by a nearest-neighbor algorithm in which closely related sequences were merged to remove PCR and sequencing errors. To assign V, D and J gene segments, CDR3 sequences were aligned to IMGT reference sequences. For a sequence to be retained, a match of at least six nucleotides to both a V gene segment and a J gene segment was required. A rearrangement was called productive if the CDR3 had no stop codons and remained in frame with V and J, and every other rearrangement was called non-productive. Following IMGT convention, CDR3 was defined as the stretch from the second conserved V-encoded cysteine to the conserved J-encoded phenylalanine. In an earlier analysis of 550 to 650 of the donors, sequences lacking an unambiguous match to a single V gene segment were excluded. In an earlier analysis of 587 of the donors, V segments were called functional above 56.7% productive rearrangements and were called segregating when the between-donor standard deviation exceeded 5%. A statistical classification framework was developed to diagnose cytomegalovirus status using the catalog of TCR beta chain sequences. V and J gene assignment, in a later analysis, came from comparing TCR nucleotide sequences with IMGT/GENE-DB human TR gene sequences. In a later analysis, CDR3 sequences and most-parsimonious VDJ recombination scenarios were assigned using the TCRdist pipeline. In a later analysis, every TCR beta chain was defined by the combination of its CDR3 amino acid sequence and its V-gene family, and reads without a unique V-gene family were dropped. A later analysis removed 550 to 650 highly shared, low-generation-probability nucleotide sequences to deal with suspected cross-contamination and a sequencing artifact. For each public chain, a later analysis derived a clonal expansion index from normalized ranks of inferred template counts within each repertoire. In a later analysis, generation probabilities were computed using a VDJ recombination model fitted to out-of-frame rearrangements, and the results were checked against IGoR. In a later analysis, hypergeometric tests were used to score TCR-TCR, TCR-HLA and TCR-CMV co-occurrence, with a repertoire-size bias correction applied to TCR pairs. A later analysis estimated false discovery rates by permuting HLA or CMV assignments 20 times. A later analysis grouped co-occurring TCRs with DBSCAN, adding TCRdist sequence similarity when clustering within HLA-allele-positive subsets. Repertoires with fewer than 30,000 or more than 120,000 public chains were left out of co-occurrence clustering, as were about 5 repertoires with anomalous nucleotide sharing. TCRdb holds this immuneACCESS table with in-frame rearrangements only. Some clones are missing; in checked studies, unresolved V genes explain under half, and the rest has no known cause. The V and J calls and clone size are taken from that table; D and trimming were inferred from the DNA. Here the sample has 200,000 or so clones; approximately 80% occur a single time. The leading ten clones occupy around 2% of the sample.

In total, 600 or so healthy bone marrow donors made up the cohort. Cohort members were all nominally healthy when sampled, although unrecorded immune exposures were likely present. The donor was CMV seropositive and was included in the group of about 290 seropositive cohort members. A peripheral blood sample was collected from each donor, and TCR beta sequencing was performed on peripheral blood mononuclear cells. Genomic DNA was extracted from the blood cell samples with the Qiagen DNeasy Blood Extraction Kit. The TCR comes from a young woman in good health and CMV-seropositive. Sequenced material: PBMCs. The chain links TRBV7-3 with TRBJ1-2; TRBD1 is perhaps the D gene, given 5 matching bases. The sequenced DNA is TGTGCCAGCAGCTCCAAAGGGCTGGGGGGTGGCTACACCTTC. Its translation is CASSSKGLGGGYTF.